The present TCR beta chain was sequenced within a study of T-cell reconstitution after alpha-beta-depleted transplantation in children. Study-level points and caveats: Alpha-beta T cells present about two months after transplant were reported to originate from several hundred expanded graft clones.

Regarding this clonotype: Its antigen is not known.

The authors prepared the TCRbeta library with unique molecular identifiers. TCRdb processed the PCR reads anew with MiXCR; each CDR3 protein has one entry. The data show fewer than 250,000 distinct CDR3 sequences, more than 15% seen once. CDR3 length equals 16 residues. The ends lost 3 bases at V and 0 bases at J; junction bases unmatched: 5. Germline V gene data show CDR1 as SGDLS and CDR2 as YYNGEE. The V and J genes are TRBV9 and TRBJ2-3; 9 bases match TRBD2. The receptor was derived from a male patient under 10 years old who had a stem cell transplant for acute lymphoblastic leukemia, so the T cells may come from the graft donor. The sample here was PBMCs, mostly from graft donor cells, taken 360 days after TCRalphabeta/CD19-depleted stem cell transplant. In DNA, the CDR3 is TGTGCCAGCAGCGCCGGGACTAGCTTAAGCACAGATACGCAGTATTTT. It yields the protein CASSAGTSLSTDTQYF.